Presented here are 18 T cell receptor beta chains from one specimen sequenced in a study of blood T cells in healthy people across ages. Next came a second PCR, run for about 7 to 12 cycles, which used a sample-barcoded 5' primer along with a J-beta primer mix. TCRdb analysed the 5' RACE reads with MiXCR anew, one entry per CDR3 protein. The repertoire holds 1.8 million or so distinct CDR3 sequences, with 39% as singletons. The sample taken for sequencing was blood. These receptors were collected from a human donor in good health.

This rearrangement joins TRBV18 to TRBJ1-2; tentative D call: TRBD1 (5 bases). V lost 3 bases and J lost 3, with 11 bases in between. The CDR3 length is 14 residues. Germline CDR1 and CDR2: KGHSH and LQKENI. The CDR3 bases are TGTGCCAGCTCACCTGCGGCCAGGGACTATGGCTACACCTTC. Translating it yields CASSPAARDYGYTF.

The chain employs TRBV24-1 and TRBJ2-3; 7 bases map to TRBD1. CDR1 is KGHDR and CDR2 is SFDVKD in the germline V gene. This CDR3 has 16 residues. Losses at the gene ends were 5 bases for V and 2 bases for J; bases not matched to a gene: 9. CDR3 nucleotide sequence: TGTGCCACCAGTGCCCTGAAAGACAGGGTCACAGATACGCAGTATTTT. Protein sequence: CATSALKDRVTDTQYF.

This clonotype was counted between two and nine times. The rearrangement uses TRBV28 and TRBJ1-2; D ambiguous. CDR3 length: 15 amino acids. Germline V gives CDR1 MDHEN, CDR2 SYDVKM. The ends were cut back, 3 bases at V and 6 bases at J, with 17 bases in the middle. The CDR3 nucleotides are TGTGCCAGCAGTTTTCGTAAGGGAGGGATCGATGGCTACACCTTC. This codes for CASSFRKGGIDGYTF.

The CDR3 coding sequence is TGCAGTGCTGTTCCGGGACTCAAGGCTTATGGCTACACCTTC. This gives the protein CSAVPGLKAYGYTF. V is TRBV20-1 and J is TRBJ1-2, with D perhaps matching TRBD1 (5 bases). This CDR3 is built from 14 residues. Germline CDR1 DFQATT, CDR2 SNEGSKA (reference sequence). V lost 5 bases and J lost 5, with 18 bases in between.

The gene calls are TRBV20-1 and TRBJ2-7; D unresolved. Germline assignment: CDR1 DFQATT and CDR2 SNEGSKA (reference sequence). This CDR3 is built from 12 residues. Trimming pared 6 bases from V and 0 bases from J, leaving 9 bases between. For the CDR3, the DNA is TGCAGTGCCCAAACTCCCTCCTACGAGCAGTACTTC. Its protein is CSAQTPSYEQYF.

The chain uses TRBV5-1 and TRBJ1-3, with D possibly matching TRBD1 (6 bases). V shed 3 bases and J shed 2 bases, with 9 bases lying between them. Germline CDR1 is SGHRS and CDR2 is YFSETQ. The CDR3 sequence is 14 residues long. CDR3 in DNA: TGCGCCAGCAGCTCGGACAGCCCTGGAAACACCATATATTTT. It is translated as CASSSDSPGNTIYF.

Only a few counts were recorded for this clonotype. The chain combines TRBV4-3 with TRBJ2-4, with 10 bases matching TRBD2. V lost 1 base to trimming and J lost 7 bases; unmatched junction nucleotides: 7. Germline V CDR1 and CDR2: LGHNA, YSLEER. The CDR3 sequence is 16 residues long. This CDR3 reads CASSQGLAGAGNIQYF. The CDR3, as DNA: TGCGCCAGCAGCCAAGGACTAGCGGGTGCAGGGAACATTCAGTACTTC.

J is TRBJ2-1 and V is TRBV14; 12 bases fit TRBD2. Germline assignment: CDR1 SGHDN and CDR2 FVKESK. This CDR3 comprises 15 residues. V lost 0 bases, J lost 10 bases, and 4 bases stayed unmatched. The CDR3 here is CASSQEFLAGGEQFF. DNA of the CDR3: TGTGCCAGCAGCCAAGAGTTTCTAGCGGGGGGGGAGCAGTTCTTC.

This clonotype has a count of ten or more. This chain connects TRBV4-3 to TRBJ2-6; TRBD1 matches 7 bases. Germline assignment: CDR1 LGHNA and CDR2 YSLEER. The CDR3 runs 17 residues. V lost 4 bases to trimming and J lost 4 bases; unmatched junction nucleotides: 10. The CDR3 DNA reads as TGCGCCAGCAGCCCGGACAGGCTCCTGTCCGGGGCCAACGTCCTGACTTTC. The encoded protein is CASSPDRLLSGANVLTF.

This chain connects TRBV13 to TRBJ1-1, with D tentatively TRBD1 (5 bases). Germline-derived CDR1 and CDR2 are PRHDT and FYEKMQ (reference sequence). Trimming took 3 bases from V and 4 from J, leaving 15 bases between them. The CDR3 consists of 15 residues. In DNA form, the CDR3 reads TGTGCCAGCAGCTTCGTGGTCCAGGGCCCCACTGAAGCTTTCTTT. Translation gives CASSFVVQGPTEAFF.

V is TRBV12-5 and J is TRBJ1-2; no firm D call. The V gene's germline CDR1 is LGHNT and CDR2 FRNRAP. The germline V and J ends were trimmed by 3 bases and 0 bases, with 14 bases remaining between them. The CDR3 runs 16 residues. The chain's CDR3 is CASGLGLSETNYGYTF. CDR3 coding DNA: TGTGCTAGTGGTTTAGGGCTATCGGAGACTAACTATGGCTACACCTTC.

A remark on this clonotype: This clone may be a read error of a much larger clone one base away. The chain employs TRBV12-3 or TRBV12-4 and TRBJ2-7; 7 positions match TRBD2. Losses at the gene ends were 5 bases for V and 0 bases for J; bases not matched to a gene: 7. The CDR3 is made up of 15 amino acids. CDR3 loop: CASSVGAGFSYEQYF. CDR3 nucleotides: TGTGCCAGCAGTGTAGGAGCGGGGTTCTCCTACGAGCAGTACTTC.

This clonotype was seen only a few times. The chain links TRBV10-3 to TRBJ2-7; TRBD1 is a possible D gene (5 bases). There are 14 residues in the CDR3. The ends were cut back, 1 base at V and 7 bases at J, with 14 bases in the middle. The germline gives CDR1 ENHRY, CDR2 SYGVKD. The CDR3: CAISELTAAMEQYF. For the CDR3, the DNA is TGTGCCATCAGTGAGTTGACAGCAGCCATGGAGCAGTACTTC.

The genes are TRBV7-3 and TRBJ1-1; 7 positions agree with TRBD1. The CDR3 covers 16 residues. The ends lost 5 bases at V and 5 bases at J; junction bases unmatched: 14. Germline CDR1 reads SGHTA; CDR2 reads FQGTGA. CDR3 DNA sequence: TGTGCCAGCAGCCCCTCCCCGACAGGGAGTTTAACTGAAGCTTTCTTT. It translates to CASSPSPTGSLTEAFF.

The table lists this clonotype with a few counts. This chain links TRBV18 with TRBJ1-1; perhaps TRBD1 as D (6 bases). The germline CDR1 and CDR2 sequences are KGHSH and LQKENI. The germline V and J ends were trimmed by 3 bases and 1 base, with 9 bases remaining between them. The CDR3 is 14 amino acids. CDR3 bases: TGTGCCAGCTCACCCCGACAGGCGAACACTGAAGCTTTCTTT. This codes for CASSPRQANTEAFF.

The DNA for the CDR3 is TGTGCTAGTGGTTGGGGGGATGTGTCCGGCGGGTCTGGGGCCAACGTCCTGACTTTC. Residues: CASGWGDVSGGSGANVLTF. V gene TRBV12-5 combines with J gene TRBJ2-6, with a tentative D call TRBD2 (6 bases). The V gene lost 4 bases and the J gene lost 1 base, with 20 bases spanning the gap. Per germline, CDR1 LGHNT and CDR2 FRNRAP. The CDR3 is 19 residues long.

This chain connects TRBV6-5 to TRBJ2-1, with D unresolved. The CDR3 loop spans 11 amino acids. Trimming shortened V by 6 bases and J by 13 bases, and 13 bases separated the two germline ends. The germline gives CDR1 MNHEY, CDR2 SVGAGI. The CDR3 sequence: CASRNGPYQFF. DNA for the CDR3: TGTGCCAGCAGGAACGGTCCCTATCAGTTCTTC.

On this clonotype: At one of its ends the junction is not consistent with the germline gene, which may arise from a read error. V gene TRBV4-1 combines with J gene TRBJ1-1; 7 nucleotides align to TRBD1. The CDR3 runs to 15 residues. CDR1 is MGHRA, CDR2 YSYEKL, per germline. The CDR3 DNA follows: TGCGCCAGCAGCCAAGATACAGGGGCGAACACTGAAGCTCTCTTT. Translating gives CASSQDTGANTEALF.